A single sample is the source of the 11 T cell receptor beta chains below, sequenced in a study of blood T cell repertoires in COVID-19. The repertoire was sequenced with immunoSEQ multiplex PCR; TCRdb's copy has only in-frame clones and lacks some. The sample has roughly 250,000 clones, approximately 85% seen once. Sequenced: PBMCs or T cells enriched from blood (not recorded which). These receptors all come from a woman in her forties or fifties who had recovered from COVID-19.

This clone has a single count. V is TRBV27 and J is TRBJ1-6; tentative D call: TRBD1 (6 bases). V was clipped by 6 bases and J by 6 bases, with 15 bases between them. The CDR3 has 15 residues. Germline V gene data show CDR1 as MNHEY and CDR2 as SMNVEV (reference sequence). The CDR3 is CASSPWTDINSPLHF. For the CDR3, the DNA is TGTGCCAGCAGCCCTTGGACAGACATTAATTCACCCCTCCACTTT.

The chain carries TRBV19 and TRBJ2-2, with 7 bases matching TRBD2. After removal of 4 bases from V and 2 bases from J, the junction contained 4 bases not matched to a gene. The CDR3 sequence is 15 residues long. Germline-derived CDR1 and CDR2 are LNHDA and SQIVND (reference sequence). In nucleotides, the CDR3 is TGTGCCAGTAGTACCGGACTAGTAAACACCGGGGAGCTGTTTTTT. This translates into CASSTGLVNTGELFF. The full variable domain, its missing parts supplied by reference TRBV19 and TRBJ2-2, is DGGITQSPKYLFRKEGQNVTLSCEQNLNHDAMYWYRQDPGQGLRLIYYSQIVNDFQKGDIAEGYSVSREKKESFPLTVTSAQKNPTAFYLCASSTGLVNTGELFFGEGSRLTVL.

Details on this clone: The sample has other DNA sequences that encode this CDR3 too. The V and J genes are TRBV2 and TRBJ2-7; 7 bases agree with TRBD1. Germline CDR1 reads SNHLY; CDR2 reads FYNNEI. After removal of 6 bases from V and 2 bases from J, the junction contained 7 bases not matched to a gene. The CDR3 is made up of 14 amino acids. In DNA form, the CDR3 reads TGTGCCAGCAGCTATCGACAGGGAACCTACGAGCAGTACTTC. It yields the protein CASSYRQGTYEQYF. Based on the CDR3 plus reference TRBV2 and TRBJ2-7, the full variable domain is EPEVTQTPSHQVTQMGQEVILRCVPISNHLYFYWYRQILGQKVEFLVSFYNNEISEKSEIFDDQFSVERPDGSNFTLKIRSTKLEDSAMYFCASSYRQGTYEQYFGPGTRLTVT.

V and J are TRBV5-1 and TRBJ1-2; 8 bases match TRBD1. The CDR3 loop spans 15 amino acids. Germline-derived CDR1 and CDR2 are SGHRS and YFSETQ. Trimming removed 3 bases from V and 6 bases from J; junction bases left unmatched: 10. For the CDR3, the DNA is TGCGCCAGCAGCTCGACAGGGGTGGGGAGTGATGGCTACACCTTC. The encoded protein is CASSSTGVGSDGYTF.

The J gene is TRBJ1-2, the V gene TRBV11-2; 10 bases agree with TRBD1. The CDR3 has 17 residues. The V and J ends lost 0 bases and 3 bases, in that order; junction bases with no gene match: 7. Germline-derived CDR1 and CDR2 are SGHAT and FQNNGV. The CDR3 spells CASSLEVGQGPHYGYTF. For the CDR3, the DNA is TGTGCCAGCAGCTTAGAGGTGGGACAGGGGCCACACTATGGCTACACCTTC.

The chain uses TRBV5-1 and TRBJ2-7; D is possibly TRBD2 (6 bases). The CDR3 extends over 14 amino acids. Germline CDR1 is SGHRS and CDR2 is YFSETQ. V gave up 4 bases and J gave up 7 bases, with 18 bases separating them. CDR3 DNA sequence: TGCGCCAGCAGCAAGGCGGGGCCCTCGGGGGAGCAGTACTTC. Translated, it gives CASSKAGPSGEQYF.

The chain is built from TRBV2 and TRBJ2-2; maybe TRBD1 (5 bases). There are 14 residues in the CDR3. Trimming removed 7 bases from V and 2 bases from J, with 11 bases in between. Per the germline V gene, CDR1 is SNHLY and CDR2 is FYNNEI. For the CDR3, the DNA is TGTGCCAGCAAGGGCAGGGTAAACACCGGGGAGCTGTTTTTT. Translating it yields CASKGRVNTGELFF. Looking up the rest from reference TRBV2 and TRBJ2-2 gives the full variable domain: EPEVTQTPSHQVTQMGQEVILRCVPISNHLYFYWYRQILGQKVEFLVSFYNNEISEKSEIFDDQFSVERPDGSNFTLKIRSTKLEDSAMYFCASKGRVNTGELFFGEGSRLTVL.

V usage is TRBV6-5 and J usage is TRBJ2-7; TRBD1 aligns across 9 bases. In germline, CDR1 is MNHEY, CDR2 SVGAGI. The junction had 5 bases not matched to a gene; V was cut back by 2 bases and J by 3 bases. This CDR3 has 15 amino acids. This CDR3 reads CASSYAGTGIYEQYF. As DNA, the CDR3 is TGTGCCAGCAGTTACGCCGGGACAGGGATCTACGAGCAGTACTTC.

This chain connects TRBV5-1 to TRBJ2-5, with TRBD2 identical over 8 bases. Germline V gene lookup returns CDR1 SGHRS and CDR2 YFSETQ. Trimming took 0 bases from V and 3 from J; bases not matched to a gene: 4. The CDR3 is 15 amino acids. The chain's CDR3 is CASSLAGRDEETQYF. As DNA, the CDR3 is TGCGCCAGCAGCTTGGCCGGGAGGGACGAAGAGACCCAGTACTTC.

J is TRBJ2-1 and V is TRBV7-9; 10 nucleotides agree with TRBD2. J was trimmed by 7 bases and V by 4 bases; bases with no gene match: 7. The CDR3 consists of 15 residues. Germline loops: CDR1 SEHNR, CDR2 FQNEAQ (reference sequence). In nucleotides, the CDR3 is TGTGCCAGCAGCTCCAGCGGGAGGGCCTCAAATGAGCAGTTCTTC. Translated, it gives CASSSSGRASNEQFF.

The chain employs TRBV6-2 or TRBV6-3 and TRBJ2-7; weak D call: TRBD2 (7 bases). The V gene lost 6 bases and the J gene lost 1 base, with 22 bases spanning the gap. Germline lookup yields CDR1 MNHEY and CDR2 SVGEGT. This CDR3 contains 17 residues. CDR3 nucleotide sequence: TGTGCCAGCAGCGACCGCGTAGGGGGGGGCCGATCCTACGAGCAGTACTTC. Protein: CASSDRVGGGRSYEQYF.